Following are 28 T cell receptor beta chains from one sample sequenced in a study of blood T cell repertoires in COVID-19. Method: immunoSEQ multiplex PCR; TCRdb's copy keeps in-frame clones and lacks some. Of roughly 250,000 clones in the sample, around 90% were seen once. Input material: peripheral blood. These receptor sequences come from a man aged 30 to 39 with COVID-19, enrolled during active disease.

This clone turned up a few times. The V call is TRBV12-5, the J call TRBJ2-1; the match to TRBD1 covers 11 bases. In germline, CDR1 is LGHNT, CDR2 FRNRAP. The CDR3 extends over 17 amino acids. Trimming removed 5 bases from V and 3 bases from J; junction bases left unmatched: 9. The DNA of the CDR3 is TGTGCTAGTGGTATCAGTGGTGGGACAGGGGGCTACAATGAGCAGTTCTTC. This gives the protein CASGISGGTGGYNEQFF.

This clone is a singleton in its sample. This chain joins TRBV30 and TRBJ1-1; tentative D call: TRBD1 (6 bases). The V gene's germline CDR1 is GTSNPN and CDR2 SVGIG (reference sequence). The V end was cut by 2 bases, the J end by 2 bases, with 18 bases between. The CDR3 length is 16 residues. CDR3 in amino acids: CAWSHHPMDRNTEAFF. The CDR3, as DNA: TGTGCCTGGAGTCACCATCCGATGGACAGAAACACTGAAGCTTTCTTT.

This clone showed up just a few times. This rearrangement joins TRBV27 to TRBJ2-7, with no clear D. Germline V CDR1 and CDR2: MNHEY, SMNVEV (reference sequence). With 4 bases removed from V and 5 bases from J, the gap between germline ends came to 12 bases. This CDR3 spans 13 amino acids. CDR3 in DNA: TGTGCCAGCAGTTCGGCGGCCTGGAACGAGCAGTACTTC. It codes for CASSSAAWNEQYF.

Only one count was recorded for this clone. The rearrangement links TRBV6-6 to TRBJ2-1, with 9 bases aligning to TRBD2. Germline-derived CDR1 and CDR2 are MNHNY and SVGAGI (reference sequence). The length of the CDR3 is 15 residues. The V and J ends lost 5 bases and 3 bases, in that order; junction bases with no gene match: 5. DNA of the CDR3: TGTGCCAGCAGTATAGCGGGGGAAAACTACAATGAGCAGTTCTTC. Its translation: CASSIAGENYNEQFF.

The rearrangement links TRBV12-3 or TRBV12-4 to TRBJ1-1; D gene uncertain. The CDR3 runs to 12 residues. Trimming took 8 bases from V and 7 from J, leaving 14 bases between them. Here the CDR3 DNA reads TGTGCCAGCGGTCGGGCAGGAGGTGAAGCTTTCTTT. Translated, it gives CASGRAGGEAFF.

J is TRBJ2-3 and V is TRBV2, with TRBD2 identical over 9 bases. Trimming cost V 2 bases and J 3 bases; bases outside gene matches: 9. Germline CDR1 is SNHLY and CDR2 is FYNNEI. The CDR3 runs to 17 residues. The CDR3 sequence is CASSEPGLAIGTDTQYF. DNA of the CDR3: TGTGCCAGCAGTGAACCGGGACTAGCTATCGGTACAGATACGCAGTATTTT.

The rearrangement joins TRBV18 to TRBJ1-2, with 8 positions matching TRBD1. V lost 2 bases to trimming and J lost 1 base; unmatched junction nucleotides: 12. The CDR3 runs to 18 residues. Germline-derived CDR1 and CDR2 are KGHSH and LQKENI. The CDR3 loop is CASSPSAGGEEFNYGYTF. As DNA, the CDR3 is TGTGCCAGCTCACCATCAGCAGGGGGCGAAGAATTTAACTATGGCTACACCTTC.

V usage is TRBV14 and J usage is TRBJ1-1, with 8 nucleotides matching TRBD1. This CDR3 is built from 14 residues. V dropped 5 bases and J dropped 2; count of bases not matched to a gene: 4. The germline V gene has CDR1 SGHDN and CDR2 FVKESK. The CDR3 DNA sequence: TGTGCCAGCAGCGCAGGGGGCGAAAACACTGAAGCTTTCTTT. Translation: CASSAGGENTEAFF.

The chain employs TRBV7-3 and TRBJ1-2; weak D call: TRBD1 (6 bases). The CDR3 has 13 residues. V was trimmed by 5 bases and J by 8 bases, leaving 15 bases between them. Germline V gene data show CDR1 as SGHTA and CDR2 as FQGTGA. In nucleotides, the CDR3 is TGTGCCAGCAGCCCTGGAAGGGGGGGAGGCTACACCTTC. Translation gives CASSPGRGGGYTF.

This chain joins TRBV19 and TRBJ1-2; D gene uncertain. With 5 bases removed from V and 7 bases from J, the gap between germline ends came to 20 bases. CDR3 length equals 15 residues. CDR1 LNHDA and CDR2 SQIVND come from the germline V gene (reference sequence). The CDR3 region has the DNA TGTGCCAGTAGTGCGGTTGGAGTGAAGACCCGTGGCTACACCTTC. It specifies CASSAVGVKTRGYTF.

This chain joins TRBV6-1 and TRBJ1-4, with a weak D call TRBD1 (5 bases). CDR1 is MNHNS and CDR2 is SASEGT in the germline V gene. Deletions cut 1 base from V and 8 bases from J, with 11 bases between. The CDR3 runs to 14 residues. For the CDR3, the DNA is TGTGCCAGCAGTGAAGAAGCAGGGTTGGAAAAACTGTTTTTT. Its translation is CASSEEAGLEKLFF.

The count of this clone is one. The J gene is TRBJ2-2, the V gene TRBV24-1; 7 bases match TRBD2. Losses at the gene ends were 5 bases for V and 0 bases for J; bases not matched to a gene: 8. The CDR3 covers 17 residues. Germline lookup yields CDR1 KGHDR and CDR2 SFDVKD. CDR3 sequence reads: CATSAAGGGSNTGELFF. The CDR3, as DNA: TGTGCCACCAGTGCCGCCGGCGGGGGATCGAACACCGGGGAGCTGTTTTTT.

This chain connects TRBV19 to TRBJ1-5, with 12 bases identical to TRBD1. Trimming removed 5 bases from V and 6 bases from J; junction bases left unmatched: 8. The CDR3 consists of 16 residues. CDR1 and CDR2 from the germline V gene are LNHDA and SQIVND (reference sequence). The chain's CDR3 is CASSGFGTGGSQPQHF. The CDR3 nucleotides are TGTGCCAGTAGTGGGTTTGGGACAGGGGGCTCTCAGCCCCAGCATTTT.

The J gene is TRBJ2-5, the V gene TRBV6-1, with D tentatively TRBD2 (5 bases). The CDR3 has 19 residues. Germline assignment: CDR1 MNHNS and CDR2 SASEGT. The V end lost 1 base, the J end lost 4 bases, and 25 bases lay between the germline ends. The CDR3 is CASSEGYKRVEWPGETQYF. The CDR3 DNA reads as TGTGCCAGCAGTGAAGGGTATAAGAGGGTAGAATGGCCTGGAGAGACCCAGTACTTC.

This clone is a singleton in its sample. The chain links TRBV19 to TRBJ1-1; 8 positions agree with TRBD1. V shed 6 bases, J shed 6 bases, and the junction held 6 bases outside the gene matches. The CDR3 is 13 residues long. Germline V gene sequence: CDR1 LNHDA, CDR2 SQIVND (reference sequence). CDR3 DNA sequence: TGTGCCAGTAGCTTGACAGGGGAAGCTGAAGCTTTCTTT. Its translation is CASSLTGEAEAFF.

The chain carries TRBV7-6 and TRBJ2-2, with TRBD1 matching over 9 bases. Germline V CDR1 and CDR2: SGHVS, FNYEAQ. The CDR3 is made up of 16 amino acids. V lost 0 bases to trimming and J lost 7 bases; unmatched junction nucleotides: 6. CDR3: CASSLATGGLYGELFF. The CDR3 DNA follows: TGTGCCAGCAGCTTAGCCACAGGGGGCTTGTACGGGGAGCTGTTTTTT.

The chain uses TRBV5-1 and TRBJ2-3; 9 nucleotides line up with TRBD2. With V trimmed by 5 bases and J by 2 bases, 9 bases remained unmatched. Germline CDR1 SGHRS, CDR2 YFSETQ. The CDR3 consists of 16 residues. The DNA for the CDR3 is TGCGCCAGCAGTTTCGGGACTAGCATTTACACAGATACGCAGTATTTT. Its protein is CASSFGTSIYTDTQYF. Variable domain in full (rest from reference TRBV5-1 and TRBJ2-3): KAGVTQTPRYLIKTRGQQVTLSCSPISGHRSVSWYQQTPGQGLQFLFEYFSETQRNKGNFPGRFSGRQFSNSRSEMNVSTLELGDSALYLCASSFGTSIYTDTQYFGPGTRLTVL.

V is TRBV11-2 and J is TRBJ2-5; 8 bases agree with TRBD2. The V gene's germline CDR1 is SGHAT and CDR2 FQNNGV. V lost 0 bases to trimming and J lost 9 bases; unmatched junction nucleotides: 12. This CDR3 is built from 16 residues. The CDR3 is CASSLEVSGAGVAQYF. The CDR3 DNA reads as TGTGCCAGCAGCTTAGAAGTTAGCGGGGCCGGGGTAGCCCAGTACTTC.

The rearrangement uses TRBV18 and TRBJ1-6; TRBD1 agrees at 9 bases. This CDR3 region has 14 residues. CDR1 and CDR2 from the germline V gene are KGHSH and LQKENI. V dropped 1 base and J dropped 8; count of bases not matched to a gene: 0. In DNA form, the CDR3 reads TGTGCCAGCTCACCACGGACAGGGGATTCACCCCTCCACTTT. The encoded protein is CASSPRTGDSPLHF.

CDR3 sequence: CASGLSVTDTQYF. Here the CDR3 DNA reads TGTGCCAGCGGACTTAGCGTCACAGATACGCAGTATTTT. The chain employs TRBV6-5 and TRBJ2-3, with D possibly TRBD2 on 5 matching bases. This CDR3 has 13 amino acids. Germline V lookup: CDR1 MNHEY, CDR2 SVGAGI. Trimming pared 8 bases from V and 2 bases from J, leaving 11 bases between.

V is TRBV6-5 and J is TRBJ2-1; 7 positions match TRBD1. There are 15 residues in the CDR3. V shed 7 bases, J shed 7 bases, and the junction held 13 bases outside the gene matches. CDR1 is MNHEY and CDR2 is SVGAGI in the germline V gene. The CDR3 loop reads CASTGHRGQENEQFF. CDR3 bases: TGTGCCAGCACCGGCCACAGGGGTCAGGAGAATGAGCAGTTCTTC.

The J gene is TRBJ1-6, the V gene TRBV30; D is perhaps TRBD1 (5 bases). The V gene lost 3 bases and the J gene lost 10 bases, with 16 bases spanning the gap. Germline loops: CDR1 GTSNPN, CDR2 SVGIG (reference sequence). The CDR3 runs to 14 residues. The CDR3 sequence: CAWRPRGVRSPLHF. The CDR3 DNA follows: TGTGCCTGGAGGCCTCGGGGGGTTAGGTCACCCCTCCACTTT.

This clone was recorded once. CDR3 residues: CARTVRKVRTEAFF. CDR3 bases: TGTGCCAGAACCGTGAGGAAAGTGAGAACTGAAGCTTTCTTT. The chain has TRBV5-3 and TRBJ1-1; D is ambiguous. TRBV5-3 is treated as an ORF (open reading frame) with a function not yet certain. V lost 6 bases to trimming and J lost 5 bases, with 17 bases between them. This CDR3 has 14 amino acids.

The chain employs TRBV28 and TRBJ1-1; 8 bases fit TRBD1. Losses at the gene ends were 7 bases for V and 5 bases for J; bases not matched to a gene: 6. The V gene's germline CDR1 is MDHEN and CDR2 SYDVKM. This CDR3 spans 13 amino acids. In nucleotides, the CDR3 is TGTGCCAGCAAACCAGGGGGCAGGACTGAAGCTTTCTTT. This sequence encodes CASKPGGRTEAFF.

The chain recombines TRBV5-1 with TRBJ1-3; D is perhaps TRBD1 (5 bases). V lost 3 bases and J lost 1, with 8 bases in between. Germline V lookup: CDR1 SGHRS, CDR2 YFSETQ. The CDR3 totals 14 residues. The CDR3 bases are TGCGCCAGCAGCTCCTCAGGGTCTGGAAACACCATATATTTT. Translating it yields CASSSSGSGNTIYF.

The chain couples TRBV25-1 to TRBJ1-2; tentatively, D is TRBD1 (6 bases). V lost 5 bases and J lost 3, with 13 bases in between. The CDR3 contains 14 residues. From germline, CDR1 is MGHDK and CDR2 SYGVNS. CDR3 sequence (DNA): TGTGCCAGCAGTTTAGGCAGGGGTTACTATGGCTACACCTTC. Translation: CASSLGRGYYGYTF.

The rearrangement joins TRBV5-5 to TRBJ1-5, with unresolved D. CDR3 length: 15 residues. Per the germline V gene, CDR1 is SGHKS and CDR2 is YYEKEE (reference sequence). V lost 4 bases and J lost 2, with 13 bases in between. CDR3 protein: CASSLFGSGNQPQHF. CDR3 DNA: TGTGCCAGCAGCCTTTTCGGGTCTGGCAATCAGCCCCAGCATTTT.

This rearrangement joins TRBV6-5 to TRBJ2-3, with 9 bases that match TRBD2. This CDR3 contains 14 residues. Trimming cost V 8 bases and J 3 bases; bases outside gene matches: 6. Germline CDR1 MNHEY, CDR2 SVGAGI. The DNA for the CDR3 is TGTGCCAGCTGGAGCGGGGGGCAAACAGATACGCAGTATTTT. Translated: CASWSGGQTDTQYF.